This T cell receptor (beta chain) was identified during a study of shared clonotypes between healthy human individuals (dated by TCRdb to 2018 to 2021). Turning to the overall study: A few men and two women, aged 18 to 49 years, made up the cohort. Per donor, leukapheresis produced somewhere between about 0.85 and 10 billion PBMCs. To estimate repertoire size and how much clonotype sharing occurs between individuals, the study deeply sequenced the blood TCR repertoires of 5 or 6 healthy adults. Libraries were prepared and TCR repertoires were sequenced by different laboratories using diverse techniques, in order to increase sequencing depth and limit assay-specific biases. For each donor, CD4 naive and CD4 memory were each run on three plates, CD8 naive on two plates, and CD8 memory on one plate.

The study at large found these results: Across a few donors, approximately 4.6% of naive CD4, roughly 3.5% of naive CD8, under 2.5% of memory CD4, and 0.4% of memory CD8 clonotypes were shared. Naive subsets generally had larger estimated clonotype richness than memory subsets did. Sampling was restricted to blood, and TCR repertoires in tissue are likely to differ from TCR repertoires in blood. Incomplete sequencing was indicated by rarefaction of sorted-subset datasets, despite the large sequencing depth. Compared with non-shared clonotypes, clonotypes shared by all four sorted-subset donors had higher generation probabilities. Pairwise subsampling led to the expectation that sequencing depth would affect the degree of clonotype sharing among donors. The small number of donors limited the genetic and exposure-history diversity represented.

Healthy HIV-negative adults with no recently reported acute infections or vaccinations were included as donors. All donors were Caucasian adults living in Nashville, Tennessee, USA. Magnetic negative selection was used to enrich CD4+ T cells, after which naive cells were positively selected on CD45RA and the negative fraction became the memory subset. Blood was collected by leukapheresis, and PBMCs were isolated by Ficoll-Histopaque density gradient centrifugation and then cryopreserved in liquid nitrogen vapor phase. Analytical flow cytometry was used to check the purity and quantity of each magnetically sorted T cell population. Genomic DNA was isolated from each sorted fraction and quantified by UV absorbance on a Nanodrop 2000c. Using the deep immunoSEQ assay, multiplex PCR amplified TCR CDR3 regions from genomic DNA. Extracted genomic DNA from each cell subset was distributed evenly across all wells of several immunoSEQ 96-well plates, and each plate was treated as a replicate. For sorted subsets, each replicate PCR was loaded with 150 to 250 ng genomic DNA, equivalent to 30,000 or so T cell genomes. Purified libraries were measured with a Qubit 3.0 fluorometer, size-checked on a Bioanalyzer 2100, and measured again with the KAPA Library Quantification kit. Every immunoSEQ 96-well plate was sequenced on a dedicated single-read 150-cycle Illumina NextSeq 550 flow cell. Regarding the original processing steps: Because the immunoSEQ output included only junctional sequences and no quality scores, the filtering could not be the same as the filtering used for full-length reads. Sequences were annotated with PyIR, a Python wrapper for IgBLAST v1.9, and V/J genes and CDR3 were assigned using IMGT germline references. Reads were filtered out if the reads had weak V/J assignments (E-value above 1e-6), no CDR3, stop codons, out-of-frame junctions, or ambiguous translated residues. V3J clonotypes were defined as sequences sharing the same inferred V gene, J gene, and CDR3 amino acid sequence. Percentage overlap between repertoires was computed as shared unique clonotypes divided by the size of the smaller repertoire. Richness of each repertoire was evaluated using RTK rarefaction, the Chao1 estimator, and Recon v2.1 estimates of unobserved clonotypes. Generation probabilities were computed with OLGA for all TCRbeta clonotypes obtained by the gDNA method from several donors. The clones in this table, taken by TCRdb from immuneACCESS, are in-frame only. Not every clone is retained; where verified, under half of the shortfall comes from an unresolved V gene, and the cause of the rest is unknown. V and J calls and clone size come straight from that table; D and trimming were deduced from the DNA. This sample comprises 2 million to 2.5 million clones, roughly 93% of them detected only once. The top ten clonotypes cover 0.36% of the sample.

With respect to this clone: Its antigen has not been determined. No clone much larger than this one lies a single base away; base qualities are absent. Other nucleotide sequences in the sample specify the same CDR3.

This receptor was identified in a man aged 18 to 30 in good health. Some clones in this sample may be carry-over from other donors' samples. The sequenced sample was naive CD4+ T cells from PBMCs. The sample's cell subset or site label, decoded: CD45RA+ positively selected.

The DNA reads TGTGCCAGCAGTTACTCGACAGGGGCTACCTACGAGCAGTACTTC. Translated, it reads CASSYSTGATYEQYF. The rearranged chain carries TRBV6-5 and TRBJ2-7; 8 bases in the junction line up with TRBD1. Taken from cysteine to phenylalanine, the CDR3 has 15 residues. Only the CDR3 region is kept as DNA, spanning 45 bases read in frame from base 1. From the germline V gene, CDR1 is MNHEY and CDR2 is SVGAGI. After removal of 0 bases from V and 2 bases from J, the junction retains 3 bases not matched to a gene.